One and the same sample provided the 7 T cell receptor beta chains below, sequenced in a study of CXCR3-negative and CXCR3-positive naive CD8 T cells. These receptors have no known antigen. Points from the study as a whole: More hydrophobic TRB CDR3s occurred in CXCR3-positive than in CXCR3-negative naive cells.

With UMI labels, 5' RACE was used to prepare the TRB cDNA libraries. Reprocessing the 5' RACE reads, TCRdb reports a single entry for every CDR3 protein and omits DNA. The sample data list about 98,000 distinct CDR3 sequences. The sample taken for sequencing was naive CXCR3+ CD8+ T cells from blood. The subset: CD45RO-CCR7+CD27+CD95- naive CD8+ T cells expressing CXCR3 (TNR3+). The source of these receptors is a human donor in good health. Some clones in this sample may be carry-over from other donors' samples.

V and J are TRBV6-5 and TRBJ1-5. Germline V gene sequence: CDR1 MNHEY, CDR2 SVGAGI. The CDR3 runs 15 residues. The CDR3 is CASSPHRYSNQPQHF.

The chain carries TRBV5-6 and TRBJ2-7; absent DNA, TCRdb's TRBD1 call cannot be checked. Germline CDR1 reads SGHDT; CDR2 reads YYEEEE. The CDR3 totals 13 residues. The CDR3 spells CASSLGTGGLSSF.

The J gene is TRBJ1-2, the V gene TRBV5-4; without DNA, the TCRdb call of TRBD1 cannot be checked. CDR3 length equals 13 residues. Germline CDR1 is SGHNT and CDR2 is YYREEE (reference sequence). The CDR3 protein is CASSLVTEGGYTF.

This chain uses TRBV20-1 with TRBJ2-7; TCRdb's D call, TRBD1, is unchecked because there is no DNA. This CDR3 has 17 amino acids. CDR1 is DFQATT and CDR2 is SNEGSKA in the germline V gene (reference sequence). CDR3 loop: CSATRPPLGLLPYEQYF.

The V gene is TRBV4-2, the J gene TRBJ2-7; TCRdb's D gene call, TRBD1, goes unchecked for lack of DNA. The CDR3 totals 17 residues. The germline CDR1 and CDR2 sequences are LGHNA and YNFKEQ. The CDR3: CASSPTGSGGPSYEQYF.

V usage is TRBV2 and J usage is TRBJ2-1; the TCRdb D gene call, TRBD2, has no DNA to confirm it. CDR3 length: 16 residues. Germline V gene data show CDR1 as SNHLY and CDR2 as FYNNEI. The CDR3 region is CASSSTSGGANNEQFF.

The rearrangement uses TRBV29-1 and TRBJ1-4; absent DNA, TCRdb's TRBD1 call cannot be checked. Germline lookup yields CDR1 SQVTM and CDR2 ANQGSEA. The CDR3 extends over 13 amino acids. This CDR3 is CSGQGANGEKLFF.